These 21 T cell receptor beta chains came from one sample sequenced in a study of T cells in Graves' hyperthyroidism and ophthalmopathy. From RNA transcripts, TCR beta CDR3 regions were amplified. When the TCR CDR3 underwent first-round RT-PCR, the HTBI primer set was used. TCRdb re-analysed the multiplex PCR reads in MiXCR, keeping a single row per CDR3 protein. The sample includes approximately 590,000 distinct CDR3 sequences, approximately 15% of them seen just once. Sequencing was performed on blood. The origin of the receptors is a woman aged 25 to 39 with Graves' hyperthyroidism.

The V and J genes are TRBV19 and TRBJ2-3, with 9 nucleotides matching TRBD2. V gave up 6 bases and J gave up 2 bases; unmatched junction bases: 6. From germline, CDR1 is LNHDA and CDR2 SQIVND (reference sequence). The CDR3 extends over 15 amino acids. As DNA, the CDR3 is TGTGCCAGTAGGGAGACTAGCGGATTCACAGATACGCAGTATTTT. As protein: CASRETSGFTDTQYF.

This clonotype was seen many times. The CDR3 DNA sequence: TGTGCCAGCAGTTGGGAAGTCGCGGCGGGAGCCCAGTACGAGCAGTACTTC. This translates into CASSWEVAAGAQYEQYF. This chain uses TRBV6-2 or TRBV6-3 with TRBJ2-7; 7 nucleotides align to TRBD2. The germline V gene has CDR1 MNHEY and CDR2 SVGEGT. V dropped 4 bases and J dropped 4; count of bases not matched to a gene: 16. The CDR3 loop spans 17 amino acids.

A few counts support this clonotype. V usage is TRBV12-3 or TRBV12-4 and J usage is TRBJ2-7, with 10 bases matching TRBD2. There are 13 residues in the CDR3. With V trimmed by 5 bases and J by 7 bases, 5 bases remained unmatched. The DNA of the CDR3 is TGTGCCAGCAGTGATCAACTAGCGGGAGAGCAGTACTTC. This gives the protein CASSDQLAGEQYF.

Many counts were recorded for this clonotype. The chain combines TRBV5-1 with TRBJ2-7; D ambiguous. The CDR3 runs 15 residues. The V and J ends lost 4 bases and 5 bases respectively, with 19 bases between them. Germline CDR1 reads SGHRS; CDR2 reads YFSETQ. This CDR3 is CASSPDGPRPNEQYF. The CDR3 DNA sequence: TGCGCCAGCAGCCCGGACGGGCCCCGACCTAACGAGCAGTACTTC.

This clonotype was seen many times. This chain links TRBV11-2 with TRBJ2-7; D gene uncertain. CDR3 size: 11 residues. Trimming left V 5 bases short and J 3 bases short, with 5 bases between. Germline CDR1 and CDR2: SGHAT and FQNNGV. The chain's CDR3 is CASSAFYEQYF. Here the CDR3 DNA reads TGTGCCAGCAGCGCATTCTACGAGCAGTACTTC.

This clonotype occurred many times. This sequence joins TRBV20-1 and TRBJ2-5; 12 bases map to TRBD2. Germline V gene sequence: CDR1 DFQATT, CDR2 SNEGSKA (reference sequence). The ends lost 3 bases at V and 1 base at J; junction bases unmatched: 6. This CDR3 has 16 amino acids. CDR3 amino acids: CSASVGTSGPQETQYF. The CDR3, as DNA: TGCAGTGCTAGTGTCGGGACTAGCGGGCCCCAAGAGACCCAGTACTTC.

This clonotype showed up many times. This chain uses TRBV5-1 with TRBJ1-1; possibly TRBD1 for D (5 bases). The CDR3 extends over 15 amino acids. The V gene lost 0 bases and the J gene lost 1 base, with 10 bases spanning the gap. Germline V gives CDR1 SGHRS, CDR2 YFSETQ. CDR3 DNA: TGCGCCAGCAGCTTGGAGGGGTGGTCGAACACTGAAGCTTTCTTT. Protein: CASSLEGWSNTEAFF.

This clonotype was picked up many times. This rearrangement joins TRBV12-3 or TRBV12-4 to TRBJ1-5; 7 nucleotides align to TRBD1. J was trimmed by 2 bases and V by 4 bases; bases with no gene match: 8. There are 16 residues in the CDR3. The CDR3 nucleotides read TGTGCCAGCAGTTGGGGAGGGGGCCGAGGCAATCAGCCCCAGCATTTT. Amino acid sequence: CASSWGGGRGNQPQHF.

The V and J genes are TRBV3-1 and TRBJ1-1, with a tentative D call TRBD1 (5 bases). In germline, CDR1 is LGHDT, CDR2 YNNKEL (reference sequence). V was pared by 6 bases and J by 10 bases, with 21 bases between. This CDR3 is built from 14 residues. The CDR3 loop is CASRRLGPTSAAFF. CDR3 sequence (DNA): TGTGCCAGCAGACGCCTGGGGCCGACATCGGCAGCTTTCTTT.

The sample holds many counts of this clonotype. This rearrangement joins TRBV7-2 to TRBJ1-1, with D hard to call. The CDR3 covers 13 residues. With 5 bases removed from V and 4 bases from J, the gap between germline ends came to 11 bases. The germline gives CDR1 SGHTA, CDR2 FQGNSA. CDR3 bases: TGTGCCAGCAGCAGAAGAGGTGGCACTGAAGCTTTCTTT. It is translated as CASSRRGGTEAFF.

This clonotype has more than one count but fewer than ten. This chain uses TRBV28 with TRBJ2-1; the D is unclear. The germline V and J ends were trimmed by 7 bases and 0 bases, with 10 bases remaining between them. This CDR3 spans 14 amino acids. Germline assignment: CDR1 MDHEN and CDR2 SYDVKM. For the CDR3, the DNA is TGTGCCAGCAAGGCTACCTCCTCCTACAATGAGCAGTTCTTC. Translating gives CASKATSSYNEQFF.

Many counts were recorded for this clonotype. The chain joins TRBV7-8 to TRBJ2-3, with D uncertain. The CDR3 is 15 residues long. Looked up from germline, CDR1 is SGHVS and CDR2 is FQNEAQ. V was pared by 5 bases and J by 0 bases, with 12 bases between. Here the CDR3 reads CASSENPASTDTQYF. The CDR3 nucleotides read TGTGCCAGCAGCGAAAACCCCGCGAGCACAGATACGCAGTATTTT.

In this sample, this clonotype turned up many times. This rearrangement joins TRBV20-1 to TRBJ2-7, with D perhaps TRBD1 (6 bases). Trimming took 2 bases from V and 2 from J, leaving 7 bases between them. The CDR3 totals 12 residues. The germline V gene has CDR1 DFQATT and CDR2 SNEGSKA (reference sequence). The CDR3 sequence is CSARTGTYEQYF. The CDR3, as DNA: TGCAGTGCTAGAACAGGGACCTACGAGCAGTACTTC.

This clonotype was counted between two and nine times. This chain links TRBV7-9 with TRBJ1-4; maybe TRBD1 (6 bases). Per the germline V gene, CDR1 is SEHNR and CDR2 is FQNEAQ (reference sequence). Trimming removed 5 bases at V and 4 bases at J, with 11 bases between. The length of the CDR3 is 14 residues. The CDR3: CASSLRDNNEKLFF. As DNA, the CDR3 is TGTGCCAGCAGCCTCCGGGACAATAATGAAAAACTGTTTTTT. Combining the CDR3 with reference TRBV7-9 and TRBJ1-4 gives the whole variable domain DTGVSQNPRHKITKRGQNVTFRCDPISEHNRLYWYRQTLGQGPEFLTYFQNEAQLEKSRLLSDRFSAERPKGSFSTLEIQRTEQGDSAMYLCASSLRDNNEKLFFGSGTQLSVL.

The rearrangement uses TRBV6-2 or TRBV6-3 and TRBJ2-1, with D possibly called TRBD1 or TRBD2 (5 bases each). Deletions cut 6 bases from V and 2 bases from J, with 14 bases between. The CDR3 runs 15 residues. Germline V lookup: CDR1 MNHEY, CDR2 SVGEGT. CDR3 in amino acids: CASSPRWDAYNEQFF. The DNA of the CDR3 is TGTGCCAGCAGCCCCCGGTGGGACGCCTACAATGAGCAGTTCTTC.

In its sample, this clonotype was seen a few times. The chain links TRBV4-1 to TRBJ2-7, with D possibly being TRBD1 (6 bases). This CDR3 comprises 16 residues. The germline V and J ends were trimmed by 2 bases and 3 bases, with 17 bases remaining between them. In germline, CDR1 is MGHRA, CDR2 YSYEKL. As DNA, the CDR3 is TGCGCCAGCAGCCAAAGGACCGGACAGTTAAACTACGAGCAGTACTTC. As protein: CASSQRTGQLNYEQYF.

There are a few counts of this clonotype. The chain employs TRBV15 and TRBJ2-1; D tentatively reads TRBD1 or TRBD2 (7 bases each). Between the trimmed V and J ends, which lost 0 bases and 6 bases, there was a span of 15 bases. This CDR3 has 16 amino acids. CDR1 LNHNV and CDR2 YYDKDF come from the germline V gene (reference sequence). CDR3 region: CATSRDPRGGANEQFF. The CDR3 nucleotides read TGTGCCACCAGCAGAGATCCCAGGGGGGGAGCCAATGAGCAGTTCTTC.

This clonotype was detected ten times or more. The chain couples TRBV30 to TRBJ1-2; D is perhaps TRBD1 (5 bases). This CDR3 contains 12 residues. Trimming removed 7 bases at V and 1 base at J, with 10 bases between. CDR1 is GTSNPN and CDR2 is SVGIG in the germline V gene (reference sequence). CDR3 nucleotides: TGTGCCTTCGAGGGGATTAACTATGGCTACACCTTC. Residues: CAFEGINYGYTF.

The chain has TRBV19 and TRBJ2-2; TRBD1 aligns across 7 bases. The V gene's germline CDR1 is LNHDA and CDR2 SQIVND (reference sequence). The CDR3 contains 15 residues. Trimming at V came to 3 bases and at J to 1 base, leaving 2 bases not matched to a gene. CDR3 residues: CASSITGENTGELFF. Here the CDR3 DNA reads TGTGCCAGTAGTATCACAGGGGAGAACACCGGGGAGCTGTTTTTT.

A remark on this clonotype: A much larger clonotype is one base distant, so this may be a read error. The chain employs TRBV11-2 and TRBJ2-7; 9 bases line up with TRBD2. Germline CDR1 and CDR2: SGHAT and FQNNGV. The CDR3 runs 16 residues. V dropped 2 bases and J dropped 5; count of bases not matched to a gene: 10. The CDR3 spells CASSLRFSGGNHEQYF. CDR3 coding DNA: TGTGCCAGCAGCTTAAGGTTTAGCGGGGGAAACCACGAGCAGTACTTC.

This clonotype came up a few times. The rearrangement uses TRBV4-2 and TRBJ2-7; D gene uncertain. The V gene's germline CDR1 is LGHNA and CDR2 YNFKEQ. Trimming removed 7 bases from V and 6 bases from J, with 19 bases in between. CDR3 length equals 14 residues. The CDR3 nucleotides read TGTGCCAGCACCCCACGGCTAGTCTCGGCCGAGCAGTACTTC. This sequence encodes CASTPRLVSAEQYF.